Below, 10 T cell receptor beta chains from the same sample are listed, as sequenced in a study of beta chain features in type 1 diabetes. The investigators reverse transcribed all of the isolated RNA, so they sequenced expressed TCRB transcripts. Sequenced by immunoSEQ multiplex PCR; TCRdb stores in-frame clones only, minus some. The table includes more than 300,000 clones, roughly 12% detected once. The sample taken for sequencing was naive CD4+ T cells from blood. The receptors shown here come from a man between 18 and 29 years old in good health.

This clone was observed a few times. The chain has TRBV4-2 and TRBJ2-3; 8 bases are shared with TRBD2. The CDR3 contains 16 residues. The trim removed 1 base at V and 5 bases at J, leaving 8 bases unmatched. Germline V lookup: CDR1 LGHNA, CDR2 YNFKEQ. The CDR3 loop is CASSQGGQAGVDTQYF. CDR3 coding DNA: TGTGCCAGCAGCCAAGGAGGTCAAGCGGGAGTAGATACGCAGTATTTT.

The V call is TRBV5-1, the J call TRBJ2-7; D unresolved. Looked up from germline, CDR1 is SGHRS and CDR2 is YFSETQ. Trimming stripped 0 bases from V and 0 bases from J, with 10 bases between. This CDR3 has 15 residues. Here the CDR3 reads CASSLGPRSSYEQYF. The CDR3, as DNA: TGCGCCAGCAGCTTGGGACCAAGGAGCTCCTACGAGCAGTACTTC.

The chain is built from TRBV7-3 and TRBJ2-4, with D possibly being TRBD1 (6 bases). CDR1 is SGHTA, CDR2 FQGTGA, per germline. V was clipped by 4 bases and J by 8 bases, with 12 bases between them. The CDR3 loop spans 13 amino acids. This chain's CDR3 is CASSSRGRDIQYF. The CDR3 bases are TGTGCCAGCAGCTCCAGGGGACGAGACATTCAGTACTTC. The variable domain in full, completed from reference TRBV7-3 and TRBJ2-4, reads GAGVSQTPSNKVTEKGKYVELRCDPISGHTALYWYRQSLGQGPEFLIYFQGTGAADDSGLPNDRFFAVRPEGSVSTLKIQRTERGDSAVYLCASSSRGRDIQYFGAGTRLSVL.

Concerning this clone: The same CDR3 can be traced to other DNA sequences in this sample. The chain has TRBV28 and TRBJ1-5; D ambiguous. This CDR3 region has 11 residues. Trimming pared 6 bases from V and 4 bases from J, leaving 4 bases between. Looked up from germline, CDR1 is MDHEN and CDR2 is SYDVKM. The CDR3 region has the DNA TGTGCCAGCAGCCCAAATCAGCCCCAGCATTTT. Amino acids: CASSPNQPQHF. Supplemented by reference TRBV28 and TRBJ1-5, the full variable domain reads DVKVTQSSRYLVKRTGEKVFLECVQDMDHENMFWYRQDPGLGLRLIYFSYDVKMKEKGDIPEGYSVSREKKERFSLILESASTNQTSMYLCASSPNQPQHFGDGTRLSIL.

V gene TRBV7-2 combines with J gene TRBJ2-5, with 10 bases lining up with TRBD1. Germline assignment: CDR1 SGHTA and CDR2 FQGNSA. The junction had 7 bases not matched to a gene; V was cut back by 5 bases and J by 4 bases. The CDR3 has 15 residues. Here the CDR3 DNA reads TGTGCCAGCAGCGCGAGGACAGGGGGAGGAGAGACCCAGTACTTC. Translated, it gives CASSARTGGGETQYF.

The V gene is TRBV2, the J gene TRBJ1-6; TRBD1 agrees at 10 bases. The CDR3 is made up of 13 amino acids. The junction had 4 bases not matched to a gene; V was cut back by 9 bases and J by 8 bases. From germline, CDR1 is SNHLY and CDR2 FYNNEI. CDR3 coding DNA: TGTGCCAGAACCGGGACAGGGGATTCACCCCTCCACTTT. Protein: CARTGTGDSPLHF.

The genes are TRBV7-2 and TRBJ2-3; 12 bases fit TRBD2. The CDR3 sequence is 16 residues long. With 0 bases clipped from V and 4 bases from J, the junction kept 2 bases outside the gene matches. Per germline, CDR1 SGHTA and CDR2 FQGNSA. This CDR3 reads CASSLAPSGGADTQYF. The CDR3 region has the DNA TGTGCCAGCAGCTTAGCGCCTAGCGGGGGGGCAGATACGCAGTATTTT.

This clone was observed a handful of times. This chain links TRBV2 with TRBJ2-6; 12 bases map to TRBD1. J was trimmed by 3 bases and V by 4 bases; bases with no gene match: 4. Germline CDR1 is SNHLY and CDR2 is FYNNEI. The length of the CDR3 is 17 residues. CDR3 protein: CASSGDRGRGGANVLTF. DNA for the CDR3: TGTGCCAGCAGTGGGGACAGGGGGCGAGGTGGGGCCAACGTCCTGACTTTC.

This chain links TRBV5-1 with TRBJ1-4; 9 bases map to TRBD1. Unmatched junction bases numbered 1, after V lost 4 bases and J lost 6 bases. CDR3 length: 13 residues. Germline V gene data show CDR1 as SGHRS and CDR2 as YFSETQ. The DNA for the CDR3 is TGCGCCAGCAGCCGACAGGGGGATGAAAAACTGTTTTTT. Translation: CASSRQGDEKLFF. Variable domain in full (rest from reference TRBV5-1 and TRBJ1-4): KAGVTQTPRYLIKTRGQQVTLSCSPISGHRSVSWYQQTPGQGLQFLFEYFSETQRNKGNFPGRFSGRQFSNSRSEMNVSTLELGDSALYLCASSRQGDEKLFFGSGTQLSVL.

This clone was recorded a few times. The V gene is TRBV9, the J gene TRBJ2-7; TRBD1 agrees at 8 bases. Germline loops: CDR1 SGDLS, CDR2 YYNGEE. The CDR3 length is 14 residues. The trim removed 3 bases at V and 3 bases at J, leaving 5 bases unmatched. The CDR3 DNA is TGTGCCAGCAGCGCCCGAGGACAGGGCTACGAGCAGTACTTC. It is translated as CASSARGQGYEQYF.